The next 10 T cell receptor beta chains were all read from a single sample in a study of cytomegalovirus exposure and HLA in healthy donors. TCRdb's table, derived via immunoSEQ multiplex PCR, lists solely in-frame clones and lacks some. The sample shows about 130,000 clones, 70% to 85% of them seen only once. Sequenced sample: PBMCs. Receptors originate from a man aged 30 to 39 in good health and CMV-seropositive.

The genes are TRBV27 and TRBJ1-2; D gene unclear. Trimming took off 10 bases at V and 8 bases at J, with 17 bases between the two ends. Germline loops: CDR1 MNHEY, CDR2 SMNVEV (reference sequence). The CDR3 contains 12 residues. CDR3 in amino acids: CATTSGSLGYTF. CDR3 sequence (DNA): TGTGCCACCACTTCGGGGAGCTTGGGCTACACCTTC.

This chain joins TRBV7-9 and TRBJ2-7, with a weak D call TRBD2 (6 bases). The CDR3 totals 15 residues. CDR1 is SEHNR, CDR2 FQNEAQ, per germline (reference sequence). Deletions cut 2 bases from V and 6 bases from J, with 17 bases between. The CDR3, as DNA: TGTGCCAGCAGCTTAATTGGGGCGCGGGGAGGCGAGCAGTACTTC. Translated: CASSLIGARGGEQYF. Looking up the rest from reference TRBV7-9 and TRBJ2-7 gives the full variable domain: DTGVSQNPRHKITKRGQNVTFRCDPISEHNRLYWYRQTLGQGPEFLTYFQNEAQLEKSRLLSDRFSAERPKGSFSTLEIQRTEQGDSAMYLCASSLIGARGGEQYFGPGTRLTVT.

This chain uses TRBV19 with TRBJ2-5; a possible D gene is TRBD1 (6 bases). CDR3 length: 13 residues. Trimming stripped 6 bases from V and 3 bases from J, with 11 bases between. Germline CDR1 is LNHDA and CDR2 is SQIVND (reference sequence). The CDR3 DNA reads TGTGCCAGTAGGAGGGACAAGGAAGAGACCCAGTACTTC. Protein: CASRRDKEETQYF.

The chain carries TRBV9 and TRBJ2-7, with 7 bases matching TRBD1. This CDR3 is built from 14 residues. The ends lost 4 bases at V and 6 bases at J; junction bases unmatched: 10. CDR1 and CDR2 (germline): SGDLS, YYNGEE. The CDR3 protein is CASSRGTATGEQYF. In DNA form, the CDR3 reads TGTGCCAGCAGCAGAGGGACAGCAACTGGCGAGCAGTACTTC.

About this clone: A read error may account for a junction end that differs from germline. The rearrangement uses TRBV5-6 and TRBJ2-3; 14 bases agree with TRBD2. Germline CDR1 is SGHDT and CDR2 is YYEEEE. This CDR3 contains 12 residues. In nucleotides, the CDR3 is TGTGCCAGCAGCCTGGGACTAGCGGGGGACCTTTTT. Translation gives CASSLGLAGDLF.

V is TRBV7-8 and J is TRBJ2-1; TRBD2 matches 11 bases. The CDR3 extends over 16 amino acids. The germline CDR1 and CDR2 sequences are SGHVS and FQNEAQ. The ends lost 1 base at V and 6 bases at J; junction bases unmatched: 5. CDR3 coding DNA: TGTGCCAGCAGCTTAGTCCTAGCGGGGGGCATCAATGAGCAGTTCTTC. Its protein is CASSLVLAGGINEQFF.

The V gene is TRBV7-2, the J gene TRBJ1-2; the D is unclear. The CDR3 covers 13 residues. Germline CDR1 reads SGHTA; CDR2 reads FQGNSA. V lost 3 bases, J lost 4 bases, and 9 bases lay in between. The CDR3: CASSLSASYGYTF. In DNA, the CDR3 is TGTGCCAGCAGCTTGAGTGCCTCCTATGGCTACACCTTC. Filled out from reference TRBV7-2 and TRBJ1-2, the complete variable domain reads GAGVSQSPSNKVTEKGKDVELRCDPISGHTALYWYRQSLGQGLEFLIYFQGNSAPDKSGLPSDRFSAERTGGSVSTLTIQRTQQEDSAVYLCASSLSASYGYTFGSGTRLTVV.

This clone was found a few times. The rearrangement uses TRBV9 and TRBJ1-5, with 8 bases lining up with TRBD1. Trimming cost V 0 bases and J 8 bases; bases outside gene matches: 7. Germline-derived CDR1 and CDR2 are SGDLS and YYNGEE. The CDR3 consists of 15 residues. For the CDR3, the DNA is TGTGCCAGCAGCGTAGGAGGGACAGGTGGTGAGCCCCAGCATTTT. This translates into CASSVGGTGGEPQHF. Drawing the rest from reference TRBV9 and TRBJ1-5, the complete variable domain is DSGVTQTPKHLITATGQRVTLRCSPRSGDLSVYWYQQSLDQGLQFLIQYYNGEERAKGNILERFSAQQFPDLHSELNLSSLELGDSALYFCASSVGGTGGEPQHFGDGTRLSIL.

V and J are TRBV29-1 and TRBJ2-1, with D hard to call. Germline CDR1 SQVTM, CDR2 ANQGSEA. With 3 bases removed from V and 0 bases from J, the gap between germline ends came to 12 bases. The length of the CDR3 is 15 residues. CDR3: CSVERILSSYNEQFF. In nucleotides, the CDR3 is TGCAGCGTTGAGCGCATTCTGAGCTCCTACAATGAGCAGTTCTTC.

This rearrangement joins TRBV4-2 to TRBJ2-7; 9 bases are a match to TRBD2. CDR3 size: 15 residues. The J segment lost 4 bases and the V segment lost 4 bases, leaving 8 bases of the junction unmatched. The germline V gene has CDR1 LGHNA and CDR2 YNFKEQ. The CDR3: CASSLNLAGSYEQYF. Written as DNA, the CDR3 is TGTGCCAGCAGCCTTAATCTAGCGGGGTCATACGAGCAGTACTTC.